This TCR beta chain was observed in a study of OX40 agonist ivuxolimab in advanced cancers. About the study: Patient treatment consisted of intravenous ivuxolimab administration every 2 weeks at 0.01 to 10 mg/kg. General study points: Blood T cells, both CD4+ and CD8+, expanded clonally by week 6 at 0.1 to 3.0 mg/kg.

The CDR3 sequence is 11 residues long. Germline lookup yields CDR1 MNHEY and CDR2 SMNVEV (reference sequence). V gave up 5 bases and J gave up 2 bases, with 4 bases separating them. Prior autoimmune disease or systemic immunosuppression barred patients. Method: immunoSEQ multiplex PCR; TCRdb's copy keeps in-frame clones and lacks some. The repertoire holds some 60,000 clones, with about 89% as singletons. In this sample, this clone turned up once. What it recognizes is unknown. This sequence was found in an adult with an advanced solid tumor such as melanoma, head and neck, liver or kidney cancer. The J gene is TRBJ2-7, the V gene TRBV27; the D is unclear. The sequencing here drew on CD4+ or CD8+ T cells sorted from blood, taken in a trial of the OX40 agonist ivuxolimab. The CDR3 protein is CASSGAYEQYF. CDR3 DNA: TGTGCCAGCAGTGGGGCCTACGAGCAGTACTTC.